This is a list of T cell receptor beta chains from one sample in a study of blood T cell repertoires in COVID-19. Sequenced by immunoSEQ multiplex PCR; TCRdb stores in-frame clones only, minus some. This table holds 150,000 or so clones, about four fifths found once. Material for sequencing was peripheral blood. All receptors derive from a human donor with acute or convalescent COVID-19. The donor label of this sample is uncertain. Both conserved end residues are part of each CDR3. The D gene is left open where the match is weak. The size entry is marked missing in some rows and otherwise reads once, few, many or a size class.

J: TRBJ2-3; size: -; D: -; V: TRBV5-1; DNA: TGCGCCAGCAGCTTGGTGGTAGCCACAGATACGCAGTATTTT; CDR3: CASSLVVATDTQYF
J: TRBJ2-3; size: -; D: -; V: TRBV5-5; DNA: TGTGCCAGCAGCTTCGGAGGGTACGGGGGCACAGATACGCAGTATTTT; CDR3: CASSFGGYGGTDTQYF
J: TRBJ1-2; size: -; D: -; V: TRBV5-1; DNA: TGCGCCAGCAGCTTGGGGACAGTCAGAATCGGCTACACCTTC; CDR3: CASSLGTVRIGYTF
J: TRBJ1-6; size: -; D: -; V: TRBV5-5; DNA: TGTGCCAGCAGCTTGGTATCGAGTGGCGGGGGCTCCTATAATTCACCCCTCCACTTT; CDR3: CASSLVSSGGGSYNSPLHF
J: TRBJ1-1; size: -; D: TRBD1; V: TRBV19; DNA: TGTGCCAGTAGCATTACAGGGGATGGAGGAACTGAAGCTTTCTTT; CDR3: CASSITGDGGTEAFF
J: TRBJ1-1; size: -; D: -; V: TRBV12-3/TRBV12-4; DNA: TGTGCCAGCAGCCTGGGGGGGAACACTGAAGCTTTCTTT; CDR3: CASSLGGNTEAFF
J: TRBJ2-7; size: -; D: -; V: TRBV7-9; DNA: TGTGCCAGCAGCCCCCCGGGTCGCGAGCAGTACTTC; CDR3: CASSPPGREQYF
J: TRBJ2-7; size: once; D: TRBD1; V: TRBV9; DNA: TGTGCCAGCAGCGTTTTACAGGGGGCTGAGCAGTACTTC; CDR3: CASSVLQGAEQYF
J: TRBJ2-1; size: -; D: TRBD1; V: TRBV5-1; DNA: TGCGCCAGCAGCTTCGGGACAGGCCTATTTGTGGGGGTGAATGAGCAGTTCTTC; CDR3: CASSFGTGLFVGVNEQFF
J: TRBJ2-2; size: -; D: TRBD2; V: TRBV5-5; DNA: TGTGCCAGCAGCCGGACTAGCGGGGTTAACACCGGGGAGCTGTTTTTT; CDR3: CASSRTSGVNTGELFF
J: TRBJ1-1; size: once; D: -; V: TRBV10-3; DNA: TGTGCCATCAGCCAAAGTAAGGGACTCACGAACACTGAAGCTTTCTTT; CDR3: CAISQSKGLTNTEAFF
J: TRBJ1-4; size: -; D: -; V: TRBV9; DNA: TGTGCCAGCAGCGTACAGGGGAATGAAAAACTGTTTTTT; CDR3: CASSVQGNEKLFF
J: TRBJ1-5; size: few; D: -; V: TRBV19; DNA: TGTGCCAGTAGTATAATCGGATTCACGGGTAAAAGCAATCAGCCCCAGCATTTT; CDR3: CASSIIGFTGKSNQPQHF
J: TRBJ1-4; size: -; D: TRBD1; V: TRBV7-9; DNA: TGTGCCAGCAGCTTAGGGCCCAGGGGGAAGGGAAAACTGTTTTTT; CDR3: CASSLGPRGKGKLFF
J: TRBJ1-5; size: -; D: TRBD1; V: TRBV7-9; DNA: TGTGCCAGCAGCCTGGACAGGGCGCATCAGCCCCAGCATTTT; CDR3: CASSLDRAHQPQHF
J: TRBJ2-2; size: -; D: -; V: TRBV4-1; DNA: TGCGCCAGCAGCCCGGACAGATACACCGGGGAGCTGTTTTTT; CDR3: CASSPDRYTGELFF
J: TRBJ2-2; size: -; D: -; V: TRBV19; DNA: TGTGCCAGTAGTCCTACCACTAAGGTGGAGCTGTTTTTT; CDR3: CASSPTTKVELFF
J: TRBJ1-5; size: -; D: TRBD1; V: TRBV6-5; DNA: TGTGCCAGCAGCAGAAGACAGGGAAATCAGCCCCAGCATTTT; CDR3: CASSRRQGNQPQHF
J: TRBJ1-1; size: -; D: TRBD1; V: TRBV5-1; DNA: TGCGCCAGCAGCCCGGACAGGGATCTTTCCCGTATAGAAGCTTTCTTT; CDR3: CASSPDRDLSRIEAFF
J: TRBJ2-1; size: few; D: TRBD2; V: TRBV3-1/TRBV3-2; DNA: TGTGCCAGCAGCCAGTTCTACGGGGGGGCCTACAATGAGCAGTTCTTC; CDR3: CASSQFYGGAYNEQFF
J: TRBJ1-2; size: once; D: -; V: TRBV7-2; DNA: TGTGCCAGCAGCTGGGCCACAGGGTCCTATGGCTACACCTTC; CDR3: CASSWATGSYGYTF
J: TRBJ1-1; size: -; D: -; V: TRBV30; DNA: TGTGCCTGGGACAGAGTGAACACTGAAGCTTTCTTT; CDR3: CAWDRVNTEAFF
J: TRBJ2-1; size: once; D: -; V: TRBV7-2; DNA: TGTGCCAGCAGCTTTACAATGGCGGTGTACAATGAGCAGTTCTTC; CDR3: CASSFTMAVYNEQFF
J: TRBJ1-3; size: -; D: -; V: TRBV11-2; DNA: TGTGCCAGCAGCTTAGAAACTTCTGGAAACACCATATATTTT; CDR3: CASSLETSGNTIYF
J: TRBJ1-1; size: -; D: -; V: TRBV2; DNA: TGTGCCAGCGGCCTAGCTACGAACACTGAAGCTTTCTTT; CDR3: CASGLATNTEAFF
J: TRBJ2-2; size: few; D: TRBD1; V: TRBV7-2; DNA: TGTGCCAGCAGCCTAGGTCCGGGACAGGGACTCGGGGAGCTGTTTTTT; CDR3: CASSLGPGQGLGELFF
J: TRBJ2-2; size: -; D: TRBD2; V: TRBV5-1; DNA: TGCGCCAGCAGCGATAGCGGGGGGCCTCCCGGGGAGCTGTTTTTT; CDR3: CASSDSGGPPGELFF
J: TRBJ1-5; size: few; D: TRBD1; V: TRBV25-1; DNA: TGTGCCAGCAGTGGATCAGGGGGCCGGGGCAATCAGCCCCAGCATTTT; CDR3: CASSGSGGRGNQPQHF
J: TRBJ2-1; size: -; D: -; V: TRBV5-5; DNA: TGTGCCAGCAGCCACACTACCGTTAACAATGAGCAGTTCTTC; CDR3: CASSHTTVNNEQFF
J: TRBJ2-7; size: -; D: TRBD2; V: TRBV27; DNA: TGTGCCAGCAGTTTGTTAGCGGGGGCCTACGAGCAGTACTTC; CDR3: CASSLLAGAYEQYF
J: TRBJ1-5; size: -; D: -; V: TRBV15; DNA: TGTGCCACCAGCAGAGAGGGCAGGGATAATCAGCCCCAGCATTTT; CDR3: CATSREGRDNQPQHF
J: TRBJ1-5; size: -; D: TRBD1; V: TRBV6-5; DNA: TGTGCCAGCAGCCAGCAGACAGGGGGGTCCCAGCATTTT; CDR3: CASSQQTGGSQHF
J: TRBJ1-2; size: -; D: TRBD1; V: TRBV6-2/TRBV6-3; DNA: TGTGCCAGCAGTTACGGACAGGGGGCATATGGCTACACCTTC; CDR3: CASSYGQGAYGYTF
J: TRBJ1-2; size: -; D: -; V: TRBV10-3; DNA: TGTGCCATCAGTGAGTCCACCCTCGAGGGCTACACCTTC; CDR3: CAISESTLEGYTF
J: TRBJ1-2; size: -; D: TRBD1; V: TRBV3-1/TRBV3-2; DNA: TGTGCCAGCAGCCCAGACAGGGCAACGGGTAGGGGCTACACCTTC; CDR3: CASSPDRATGRGYTF
J: TRBJ1-4; size: -; D: TRBD1; V: TRBV5-4; DNA: TGTGCCAGCAGATCCGACAGGGTTAATGAAAAACTGTTTTTT; CDR3: CASRSDRVNEKLFF
J: TRBJ1-6; size: -; D: -; V: TRBV9; DNA: TGTGCCAGCAGCGTAAGAGACAGGAATTCACCCCTCCACTTT; CDR3: CASSVRDRNSPLHF
J: TRBJ1-2; size: -; D: -; V: TRBV30; DNA: TGTGCCTGGAGTTTAGACATCCTGCGCGGCTACACCTTC; CDR3: CAWSLDILRGYTF
J: TRBJ2-2; size: once; D: TRBD2; V: TRBV7-2; DNA: TGTGCCAGCAGCTTTGTAGCGGGCGCGAACACCGGGGAGCTGTTTTTT; CDR3: CASSFVAGANTGELFF
J: TRBJ1-2; size: few; D: -; V: TRBV11-2; DNA: TGTGCCAGCAGCTGGGGACTCCAAGGACGTGGCTACACCTTC; CDR3: CASSWGLQGRGYTF
J: TRBJ1-2; size: once; D: -; V: TRBV7-2; DNA: TGTGCCAGCAGCTTAGGGCCTTCTAACTATGGCTACACCTTC; CDR3: CASSLGPSNYGYTF
J: TRBJ1-5; size: -; D: -; V: TRBV9; DNA: TGTGCCAGCAGCGTAGCTGGAGGGAGCAATCAGCCCCAGCATTTT; CDR3: CASSVAGGSNQPQHF
J: TRBJ1-1; size: -; D: TRBD1; V: TRBV27; DNA: TGTGCCAGCAGCTTAGGGACAGTGAACACTGAAGCTTTCTTT; CDR3: CASSLGTVNTEAFF
J: TRBJ2-3; size: -; D: -; V: TRBV13; DNA: TGTGCCAGCAGCCCATCGTCAGGGCGGAGTACGCAGTATTTT; CDR3: CASSPSSGRSTQYF
J: TRBJ1-2; size: -; D: -; V: TRBV5-1; DNA: TGCGCCAGCAGCTCCGACGGGAACTATGGCTACACCTTC; CDR3: CASSSDGNYGYTF
J: TRBJ2-5; size: -; D: TRBD1; V: TRBV6-5; DNA: TGTGCCAGCAGCTGGGACAGGAGGGAGACCCAGTACTTC; CDR3: CASSWDRRETQYF
J: TRBJ1-2; size: -; D: TRBD1; V: TRBV10-3; DNA: TGTGCCATCATGGACAGGGGTGGATATGGCTACACCTTC; CDR3: CAIMDRGGYGYTF
J: TRBJ1-1; size: -; D: TRBD1; V: TRBV19; DNA: TGTGCCAGTAGCTCTCGCTCGGGACAGGGGCCGGACACTGAAGCTTTCTTT; CDR3: CASSSRSGQGPDTEAFF
J: TRBJ1-5; size: once; D: TRBD1; V: TRBV19; DNA: TGTGCCAGTACGGACAGGGGAGGACAGCCCCAGCATTTT; CDR3: CASTDRGGQPQHF
J: TRBJ1-5; size: -; D: -; V: TRBV2; DNA: TGTGCCAGCAGTGCAACTTTAGGGGTTCCGCAGCCCCAGCATTTT; CDR3: CASSATLGVPQPQHF
J: TRBJ1-1; size: -; D: -; V: TRBV12-3/TRBV12-4; DNA: TGTGCCAGCAGTTTGGGCTTATCCACTGAAGCTTTCTTT; CDR3: CASSLGLSTEAFF
J: TRBJ1-1; size: -; D: -; V: TRBV11-2; DNA: TGTGCCAGCAGCTCACTACGGGGGGGCGCATCTGAAGCTTTCTTT; CDR3: CASSSLRGGASEAFF
J: TRBJ1-6; size: -; D: -; V: TRBV10-3; DNA: TGTGCCATCAGGGGGACCGGGACATTCTCACCCCTCCACTTT; CDR3: CAIRGTGTFSPLHF
J: TRBJ1-5; size: -; D: TRBD1; V: TRBV19; DNA: TGTGCCAGTAGTATTTCGACAGGGGCTGACAATCAGCCCCAGCATTTT; CDR3: CASSISTGADNQPQHF
J: TRBJ1-4; size: -; D: TRBD1; V: TRBV9; DNA: TGTGCCAGCAGCGGGGGACAGGGCTTGTTTGAAAAACTGTTTTTT; CDR3: CASSGGQGLFEKLFF
J: TRBJ2-5; size: -; D: TRBD1; V: TRBV5-1; DNA: TGCGCCAGCAGCTTGGAGGGACAGCAAGAGACCCAGTACTTC; CDR3: CASSLEGQQETQYF
J: TRBJ1-3; size: -; D: -; V: TRBV19; DNA: TGTGCCAGTAGTATAAGGCGGGGATCGGAGGGAAACACCATATATTTT; CDR3: CASSIRRGSEGNTIYF
J: TRBJ1-2; size: -; D: -; V: TRBV14; DNA: TGTGCCAGCAGCCACCCCCACGGCCGGGGTGGCTACACCTTC; CDR3: CASSHPHGRGGYTF
J: TRBJ2-7; size: once; D: TRBD1; V: TRBV18; DNA: TGTGCCAGCTCACCTTTACAGGGGGCGCGCTACGAGCAGTACTTC; CDR3: CASSPLQGARYEQYF
J: TRBJ2-7; size: -; D: TRBD1; V: TRBV3-1/TRBV3-2; DNA: TGTGCCAGCAGCCTGGGACAGGGCTCGAGGGAGCAGTACTTC; CDR3: CASSLGQGSREQYF